These 19 T cell receptor beta chains share one sample of origin, sequenced in a study of blood T cell repertoires in COVID-19. Assay used: immunoSEQ multiplex PCR; TCRdb lists only in-frame clones, some missing. The repertoire holds about 58,000 clones, with about 85% as singletons. Sequences were obtained from peripheral blood. The receptors shown here come from a woman aged 70 to 79 with active COVID-19.

The chain recombines TRBV18 with TRBJ2-2, with TRBD2 as a possible D gene (5 bases). The CDR3 has 14 amino acids. Trimming left V 4 bases short and J 4 bases short, with 10 bases between. Germline loops: CDR1 KGHSH, CDR2 LQKENI. The CDR3 protein is CASSQDAGTGELFF. The DNA for the CDR3 is TGTGCCAGCTCACAGGACGCGGGCACCGGGGAGCTGTTTTTT.

CDR3 loop: CASSSGLRDGYTF. Written as DNA, the CDR3 is TGTGCCAGCAGCTCCGGATTGAGGGATGGCTACACCTTC. This chain uses TRBV7-9 with TRBJ1-2; D unresolved. The ends were cut back, 4 bases at V and 6 bases at J, with 12 bases in the middle. Germline CDR1 SEHNR, CDR2 FQNEAQ (reference sequence). The CDR3 has 13 amino acids. Full variable domain (remainder filled in from reference TRBV7-9 and TRBJ1-2): DTGVSQNPRHKITKRGQNVTFRCDPISEHNRLYWYRQTLGQGPEFLTYFQNEAQLEKSRLLSDRFSAERPKGSFSTLEIQRTEQGDSAMYLCASSSGLRDGYTFGSGTRLTVV.

The genes are TRBV28 and TRBJ2-3; D may be TRBD2 (5 bases). CDR1 MDHEN and CDR2 SYDVKM come from the germline V gene. CDR3 size: 15 residues. With 5 bases removed from V and 0 bases from J, the gap between germline ends came to 12 bases. DNA of the CDR3: TGTGCCAGCAGTATCCGCGGAGGAAGCACAGATACGCAGTATTTT. This gives the protein CASSIRGGSTDTQYF.

This sequence joins TRBV28 and TRBJ1-2, with 8 bases identical to TRBD1. From germline, CDR1 is MDHEN and CDR2 SYDVKM. The J segment lost 0 bases and the V segment lost 7 bases, leaving 4 bases of the junction unmatched. The CDR3 sequence is 14 residues long. The CDR3 coding sequence is TGTGCCAGCACCCAGGGGGCAGCTAACTATGGCTACACCTTC. Translating it yields CASTQGAANYGYTF.

The CDR3 DNA reads TGTGCCAGTAGTAGGACAGGGGTTTCTAGGAGTTCCTACAATGAGCAGTTCTTC. Its translation is CASSRTGVSRSSYNEQFF. This chain uses TRBV19 with TRBJ2-1; 9 bases line up with TRBD1. The trim removed 4 bases at V and 1 base at J, leaving 11 bases unmatched. This CDR3 contains 18 residues. Germline CDR1 LNHDA, CDR2 SQIVND (reference sequence).

V gene TRBV18 combines with J gene TRBJ1-5, with 7 bases lining up with TRBD1. The CDR3 has 13 residues. In germline, CDR1 is KGHSH, CDR2 LQKENI. V shed 3 bases and J 7 bases; nucleotides not matched to a gene: 3. The CDR3 reads CASSPDRHQPQHF. For the CDR3, the DNA is TGTGCCAGCTCACCGGACAGGCACCAGCCCCAGCATTTT. The full variable domain, in which reference TRBV18 and TRBJ1-5 provide the parts outside the CDR3, is NAGVMQNPRHLVRRRGQEARLRCSPMKGHSHVYWYRQLPEEGLKFMVYLQKENIIDESGMPKERFSAEFPKEGPSILRIQQVVRGDSAAYFCASSPDRHQPQHFGDGTRLSIL.

This rearrangement joins TRBV24-1 to TRBJ2-5; TRBD1 aligns across 7 bases. After removal of 4 bases from V and 2 bases from J, the junction contained 12 bases not matched to a gene. The CDR3 runs to 17 residues. Looked up from germline, CDR1 is KGHDR and CDR2 is SFDVKD. Here the CDR3 DNA reads TGTGCCACCAGTGAAATCCGAGCCCGGGACAGACAAGAGACCCAGTACTTC. Translated, it gives CATSEIRARDRQETQYF.

The chain has TRBV7-9 and TRBJ2-3, with 10 bases fitting TRBD1. The CDR3 totals 16 residues. CDR1 SEHNR and CDR2 FQNEAQ come from the germline V gene (reference sequence). V was clipped by 0 bases and J by 1 base; unmatched bases: 1. The CDR3 sequence: CASSLAGTGGTDTQYF. CDR3 DNA: TGTGCCAGCAGCTTAGCGGGGACAGGGGGCACAGATACGCAGTATTTT.

This chain links TRBV2 with TRBJ2-1, with 11 bases identical to TRBD2. The CDR3 extends over 15 amino acids. Losses at the gene ends were 9 bases for V and 2 bases for J; bases not matched to a gene: 6. CDR1 and CDR2 (germline): SNHLY, FYNNEI. The CDR3 reads CASSSGRAAYNEQFF. CDR3 coding DNA: TGTGCCAGTAGTAGCGGGAGGGCCGCCTACAATGAGCAGTTCTTC.

The gene calls are TRBV4-1 and TRBJ2-5; D is uncertain. The germline CDR1 and CDR2 sequences are MGHRA and YSYEKL. Between the trimmed V and J ends, which lost 1 base and 5 bases, there was a span of 8 bases. This CDR3 region has 13 residues. CDR3 loop: CASSQVVMETQYF. CDR3 sequence (DNA): TGCGCCAGCAGCCAAGTTGTAATGGAGACCCAGTACTTC.

The chain employs TRBV28 and TRBJ1-3; no firm D call. The V end lost 2 bases, the J end lost 4 bases, and 18 bases lay between the germline ends. CDR1 MDHEN and CDR2 SYDVKM come from the germline V gene. The CDR3 contains 17 residues. The CDR3 spells CASSLIGQAFGGNTIYF. The CDR3 coding sequence is TGTGCCAGCAGTTTAATCGGCCAGGCCTTTGGGGGAAACACCATATATTTT. The full variable domain, in which reference TRBV28 and TRBJ1-3 provide the parts outside the CDR3, is DVKVTQSSRYLVKRTGEKVFLECVQDMDHENMFWYRQDPGLGLRLIYFSYDVKMKEKGDIPEGYSVSREKKERFSLILESASTNQTSMYLCASSLIGQAFGGNTIYFGEGSWLTVV.

The J gene is TRBJ1-6, the V gene TRBV25-1; D might be TRBD1 (5 bases). V lost 8 bases, J lost 8 bases, and 13 bases lay in between. Germline V gene lookup returns CDR1 MGHDK and CDR2 SYGVNS. The CDR3 is 13 amino acids. The chain's CDR3 is CASHTRQYSPLHF. CDR3 nucleotide sequence: TGTGCCAGCCACACCCGACAGTATTCACCCCTCCACTTT. Drawing the rest from reference TRBV25-1 and TRBJ1-6, the complete variable domain is EADIYQTPRYLVIGTGKKITLECSQTMGHDKMYWYQQDPGMELHLIHYSYGVNSTEKGDLSSESTVSRIRTEHFPLTLESARPSHTSQYLCASHTRQYSPLHFGNGTRLTVT.

The chain has TRBV6-1 and TRBJ2-3, with no clear D. In germline, CDR1 is MNHNS, CDR2 SASEGT. The CDR3 is 15 amino acids. Trimming stripped 2 bases from V and 0 bases from J, with 9 bases between. The CDR3 nucleotides read TGTGCCAGCAGTGAATTGTGGCTGAGCACAGATACGCAGTATTTT. Translation: CASSELWLSTDTQYF.

The V gene is TRBV19, the J gene TRBJ1-1; weak D call: TRBD1 (6 bases). CDR1 is LNHDA, CDR2 SQIVND, per germline (reference sequence). V was cut by 6 bases and J by 5 bases, with 19 bases left in between. The CDR3 is 15 amino acids. CDR3 amino acids: CASSPGTPMVTEAFF. CDR3 sequence (DNA): TGTGCCAGTAGCCCCGGGACACCTATGGTGACTGAAGCTTTCTTT.

This sequence joins TRBV28 and TRBJ1-1; 7 nucleotides align to TRBD1. Trimming removed 5 bases from V and 1 base from J; junction bases left unmatched: 4. Germline V gene lookup returns CDR1 MDHEN and CDR2 SYDVKM. The CDR3 is 14 residues long. CDR3 bases: TGTGCCAGCAGTGAAAGGACAGGGAACACTGAAGCTTTCTTT. This codes for CASSERTGNTEAFF.

The rearrangement uses TRBV15 and TRBJ2-7; no firm D call. The CDR3 runs to 12 residues. Trimming took 3 bases from V and 6 from J, leaving 9 bases between them. Per the germline V gene, CDR1 is LNHNV and CDR2 is YYDKDF (reference sequence). The CDR3 nucleotides are TGTGCCACCAGCAGGTCCCTGCGCGAGCAGTACTTC. Translation: CATSRSLREQYF.

This clone came up once. The chain recombines TRBV28 with TRBJ2-3; 11 bases match TRBD2. Germline CDR1 MDHEN, CDR2 SYDVKM. The length of the CDR3 is 18 residues. The trim removed 4 bases at V and 2 bases at J, leaving 11 bases unmatched. For the CDR3, the DNA is TGTGCCAGCAGTTCCCCTTCACTAGCGGGAGAGATCACAGATACGCAGTATTTT. Its translation: CASSSPSLAGEITDTQYF. Full variable domain (rest looked up from reference TRBV28 and TRBJ2-3): DVKVTQSSRYLVKRTGEKVFLECVQDMDHENMFWYRQDPGLGLRLIYFSYDVKMKEKGDIPEGYSVSREKKERFSLILESASTNQTSMYLCASSSPSLAGEITDTQYFGPGTRLTVL.

The rearrangement links TRBV5-1 to TRBJ2-7, with TRBD2 matching 10 bases. The CDR3 length is 15 residues. V trimming: 4 bases; J trimming: 0 bases; junction bases outside the gene matches: 4. Germline assignment: CDR1 SGHRS and CDR2 YFSETQ. The DNA for the CDR3 is TGCGCCAGCAGCCCCGGACTAGCGGACTCCTACGAGCAGTACTTC. Its protein is CASSPGLADSYEQYF.

This clone was observed once. The chain has TRBV6-5 and TRBJ2-7; 9 positions agree with TRBD1. Trimming took 6 bases from V and 3 from J; bases not matched to a gene: 6. Germline V lookup: CDR1 MNHEY, CDR2 SVGAGI. The CDR3 length is 14 residues. For the CDR3, the DNA is TGTGCCAGCAGGGGTGGACAGGGGATCTACGAGCAGTACTTC. Its translation is CASRGGQGIYEQYF.